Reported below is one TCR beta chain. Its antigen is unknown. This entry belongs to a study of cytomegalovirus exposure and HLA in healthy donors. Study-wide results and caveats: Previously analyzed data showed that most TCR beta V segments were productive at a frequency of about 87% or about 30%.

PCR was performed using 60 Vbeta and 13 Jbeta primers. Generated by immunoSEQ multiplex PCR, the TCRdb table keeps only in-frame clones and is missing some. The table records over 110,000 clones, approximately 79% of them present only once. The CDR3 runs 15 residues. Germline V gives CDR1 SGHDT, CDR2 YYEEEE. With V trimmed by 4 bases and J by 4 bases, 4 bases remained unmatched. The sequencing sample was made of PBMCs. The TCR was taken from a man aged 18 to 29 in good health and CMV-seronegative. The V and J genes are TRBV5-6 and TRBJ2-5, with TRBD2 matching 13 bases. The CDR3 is CASSEGLAGLETQYF. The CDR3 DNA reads TGTGCCAGCAGCGAGGGACTAGCGGGGCTAGAGACCCAGTACTTC.